One sample yielded the 10 T cell receptor beta chains listed below, sequenced in a study of shared clonotypes between healthy human individuals. Naivety among CD8 cells was defined by CD45RO negativity and positive CCR7 selection, thereby excluding terminally differentiated effector memory CD45RA+ cells. The method was immunoSEQ multiplex PCR; TCRdb's version includes in-frame clones alone and lacks a portion of them. The repertoire includes about 2.1 million clones, 90% to 95% of them detected once, and under 2% sits in the top ten. The material sequenced was naive CD8+ T cells from PBMCs. The receptors here all came from a man aged 18 to 35 in good health. Some clones in this sample may be carry-over from other donors' samples.

The V and J genes are TRBV7-9 and TRBJ2-1; TRBD1 matches at 8 bases. The germline CDR1 and CDR2 sequences are SEHNR and FQNEAQ (reference sequence). V trimming: 5 bases; J trimming: 5 bases; junction bases outside the gene matches: 11. This CDR3 has 16 amino acids. The CDR3 nucleotides read TGTGCCAGCAGCCTAGGACAGGGTTGGACTGACAATGAGCAGTTCTTC. Its translation: CASSLGQGWTDNEQFF.

The CDR3 sequence: CASSTTTPYTGELFF. In nucleotides, the CDR3 is TGTGCCAGCAGTACCACTACCCCTTACACCGGGGAGCTGTTTTTT. The chain uses TRBV6-5 and TRBJ2-2; D remains unclear. The CDR3 consists of 15 residues. V lost 5 bases and J lost 3, with 13 bases in between. Germline CDR1 MNHEY, CDR2 SVGAGI.

The V gene is TRBV28, the J gene TRBJ2-7, with 8 positions matching TRBD2. The CDR3 contains 16 residues. The junction had 16 bases not matched to a gene; V was cut back by 10 bases and J by 2 bases. The germline V gene has CDR1 MDHEN and CDR2 SYDVKM. For the CDR3, the DNA is TGTGCCACCCACCGGACGGCGGGAGGCGTCCCCTACGAGCAGTACTTC. Amino acids: CATHRTAGGVPYEQYF.

This chain uses TRBV19 with TRBJ2-3, with TRBD2 matching 12 bases. The CDR3 extends over 15 amino acids. With V trimmed by 10 bases and J by 2 bases, 7 bases remained unmatched. The germline V gene has CDR1 LNHDA and CDR2 SQIVND (reference sequence). The CDR3, as DNA: TGTGCCACTTCCTGGACTAGCGGGAACACAGATACGCAGTATTTT. It is translated as CATSWTSGNTDTQYF.

This sequence joins TRBV11-3 and TRBJ2-2; no definite D call. The ends were cut back, 1 base at V and 0 bases at J, with 9 bases in the middle. CDR1 and CDR2 from the germline V gene are SGHNT and YENEEA. The CDR3 loop spans 16 amino acids. The DNA for the CDR3 is TGTGCCAGCAGCTTAGGAGGCCTTGCGAACACCGGGGAGCTGTTTTTT. Protein: CASSLGGLANTGELFF.

This clone was detected a few times. V usage is TRBV4-1 and J usage is TRBJ1-5; tentative D call: TRBD1 (5 bases). Germline V gene sequence: CDR1 MGHRA, CDR2 YSYEKL. This CDR3 has 17 residues. V lost 6 bases and J lost 6, with 24 bases in between. The CDR3 is CASRPRWETVGFQPQHF. The DNA of the CDR3 is TGCGCCAGCAGGCCAAGATGGGAGACAGTGGGGTTTCAGCCCCAGCATTTT.

The chain is built from TRBV4-1 and TRBJ2-5; D gene ambiguous. The germline V gene has CDR1 MGHRA and CDR2 YSYEKL. The CDR3 has 15 residues. Trimming removed 0 bases at V and 2 bases at J, with 10 bases between. The CDR3 reads CASSQDRIIQETQYF. The DNA of the CDR3 is TGCGCCAGCAGCCAAGATCGGATCATACAAGAGACCCAGTACTTC.

The chain has TRBV29-1 and TRBJ2-3; a possible D gene is TRBD2 (6 bases). CDR3 length: 15 residues. V lost 4 bases and J 0 bases, leaving 14 bases between the germline ends. Germline CDR1 SQVTM, CDR2 ANQGSEA. The CDR3 reads CSVATGSGSTDTQYF. DNA of the CDR3: TGCAGCGTTGCCACCGGAAGCGGGAGCACAGATACGCAGTATTTT.

The chain uses TRBV27 and TRBJ2-5, with D tentatively TRBD1 or TRBD2 (5 bases each). The CDR3 sequence is 19 residues long. Deletions cut 1 base from V and 3 bases from J, with 24 bases between. Per the germline V gene, CDR1 is MNHEY and CDR2 is SMNVEV (reference sequence). CDR3 sequence (DNA): TGTGCCAGCAGTTTATTAACCCCCCAATTGGGCGTGGGGGAAGAGACCCAGTACTTC. This gives the protein CASSLLTPQLGVGEETQYF.

The sample holds a few counts of this clone. The chain links TRBV27 to TRBJ1-1; no definite D call. Per germline, CDR1 MNHEY and CDR2 SMNVEV (reference sequence). Trimming stripped 5 bases from V and 0 bases from J, with 13 bases between. The CDR3 has 15 residues. CDR3 loop: CASSPWTGMNTEAFF. The CDR3 DNA sequence: TGTGCCAGCAGTCCCTGGACGGGAATGAACACTGAAGCTTTCTTT.